Listed here are 16 T cell receptor beta chains from one sample, sequenced in a study of control samples from healthy donors and cancer patients. Using immunoSEQ multiplex PCR, the repertoire was profiled, and TCRdb retains in-frame clones only, with some absent. The top ten clones hold 20% to 30% of a sample with tens of thousands of clones, over 85% of them seen once. Sequenced: PBMCs. These receptor sequences come from a woman aged 50 to 60 with head and neck cancer.

The chain links TRBV2 to TRBJ1-2; D uncertain. CDR3 length equals 14 residues. Trimming shortened V by 6 bases and J by 8 bases, and 19 bases separated the two germline ends. Germline V lookup: CDR1 SNHLY, CDR2 FYNNEI. The CDR3 DNA follows: TGTGCCAGCAGCGTCATTCTGGTTAATGTCGGCTACACCTTC. Its translation: CASSVILVNVGYTF. The full variable domain, with the rest looked up from reference TRBV2 and TRBJ1-2, is EPEVTQTPSHQVTQMGQEVILRCVPISNHLYFYWYRQILGQKVEFLVSFYNNEISEKSEIFDDQFSVERPDGSNFTLKIRSTKLEDSAMYFCASSVILVNVGYTFGSGTRLTVV.

The CDR3 here is CSASRQANTEAFF. The DNA of the CDR3 is TGCAGTGCTAGTCGACAGGCGAACACTGAAGCTTTCTTT. The chain is built from TRBV20-1 and TRBJ1-1; weak D call: TRBD1 (6 bases). V dropped 3 bases and J dropped 1 base, with 9 bases sitting between them. CDR3 length equals 13 residues. Per germline, CDR1 DFQATT and CDR2 SNEGSKA (reference sequence).

J is TRBJ1-1 and V is TRBV5-1; D remains unclear. Germline CDR1 reads SGHRS; CDR2 reads YFSETQ. CDR3 length: 16 amino acids. Trimming removed 3 bases from V and 0 bases from J, with 15 bases in between. The chain's CDR3 is CASSSEPKGMNTEAFF. CDR3 nucleotide sequence: TGCGCCAGCAGCTCCGAGCCAAAAGGGATGAACACTGAAGCTTTCTTT.

In DNA, the CDR3 is TGTGCCAGCAGCGCCGAAACGAACACTGAAGCTTTCTTT. This translates into CASSAETNTEAFF. The chain employs TRBV7-9 and TRBJ1-1; D uncertain. Germline V lookup: CDR1 SEHNR, CDR2 FQNEAQ (reference sequence). CDR3 length: 13 residues. The V end lost 5 bases, the J end lost 1 base, and 8 bases lay between the germline ends.

This clone appeared a single time. The chain has TRBV4-1 and TRBJ2-3; D gene ambiguous. Trimming shortened V by 1 base and J by 4 bases, and 9 bases separated the two germline ends. CDR1 and CDR2 (germline): MGHRA, YSYEKL. This CDR3 is built from 14 residues. Written as DNA, the CDR3 is TGCGCCAGCAGCCAAGTGCCTGGCCCAGATACGCAGTATTTT. It yields the protein CASSQVPGPDTQYF.

This chain joins TRBV10-3 and TRBJ2-7; D is undetermined. V was shortened by 4 bases and J by 3 bases, with 10 bases between the two germline ends. This CDR3 contains 13 residues. In germline, CDR1 is ENHRY, CDR2 SYGVKD. This chain's CDR3 is CAISVGTNYEQYF. DNA of the CDR3: TGTGCCATCAGTGTTGGCACCAACTACGAGCAGTACTTC.

A few counts support this clone. This rearrangement joins TRBV7-2 to TRBJ2-2; D not certain. CDR3 length: 14 residues. The ends were cut back, 5 bases at V and 5 bases at J, with 12 bases in the middle. Germline CDR1 SGHTA, CDR2 FQGNSA. The CDR3 coding sequence is TGTGCCAGCAGCCAAAGGACCGATACCGGGGAGCTGTTTTTT. This translates into CASSQRTDTGELFF.

The rearrangement uses TRBV2 and TRBJ2-1; 12 bases are shared with TRBD2. There are 17 residues in the CDR3. CDR1 SNHLY and CDR2 FYNNEI come from the germline V gene. Germline trimming cut 0 bases from V and 4 bases from J; bases unmatched to any gene: 4. CDR3 sequence (DNA): TGTGCCAGCAGTGAAGCGCTTACTAGCGGGAGGTACAATGAGCAGTTCTTC. Amino acid sequence: CASSEALTSGRYNEQFF.

The rearrangement joins TRBV4-2 to TRBJ2-2, with 11 bases aligning to TRBD2. Germline CDR1 LGHNA, CDR2 YNFKEQ. The CDR3 sequence is 18 residues long. J gave up 5 bases and V 1 base, and 9 bases lay outside the gene matches. The CDR3, as DNA: TGTGCCAGCAGCCAAGGGATTAGCGGGAGGGCGGGAACCGGGGAGCTGTTTTTT. It yields the protein CASSQGISGRAGTGELFF.

V gene TRBV5-1 combines with J gene TRBJ2-1, with 8 positions matching TRBD1. This CDR3 contains 12 residues. V lost 7 bases to trimming and J lost 6 bases; unmatched junction nucleotides: 3. Germline CDR1 is SGHRS and CDR2 is YFSETQ. The CDR3 loop reads CASDRGGNEQFF. In DNA form, the CDR3 reads TGCGCCAGCGACAGGGGCGGCAATGAGCAGTTCTTC.

This sequence joins TRBV19 and TRBJ1-2; 9 bases line up with TRBD1. The CDR3 contains 16 residues. CDR1 LNHDA and CDR2 SQIVND come from the germline V gene (reference sequence). V lost 6 bases to trimming and J lost 3 bases; unmatched junction nucleotides: 11. The CDR3 is CASRNQQGAAYYGYTF. CDR3 sequence (DNA): TGTGCCAGTAGAAACCAACAGGGGGCGGCCTACTATGGCTACACCTTC. The full variable domain, completed using reference TRBV19 and TRBJ1-2, is DGGITQSPKYLFRKEGQNVTLSCEQNLNHDAMYWYRQDPGQGLRLIYYSQIVNDFQKGDIAEGYSVSREKKESFPLTVTSAQKNPTAFYLCASRNQQGAAYYGYTFGSGTRLTVV.

This chain joins TRBV2 and TRBJ1-5; D gene unclear. The germline V gene encodes CDR1 SNHLY and CDR2 FYNNEI. The CDR3 extends over 14 amino acids. V shed 4 bases and J shed 2 bases, with 9 bases lying between them. The CDR3 DNA is TGTGCCAGCAGTGCTGGGGAGGGCAATCAGCCCCAGCATTTT. Amino acids: CASSAGEGNQPQHF.

The CDR3 region has the DNA TGTGCCAGCAGTAACTCTCCGGGACAGGGTGTCTACGAGCAGTACTTC. Protein product: CASSNSPGQGVYEQYF. The V gene is TRBV28, the J gene TRBJ2-7, with 9 bases identical to TRBD1. Germline V lookup: CDR1 MDHEN, CDR2 SYDVKM. Losses at the gene ends were 5 bases for V and 3 bases for J; bases not matched to a gene: 11. The CDR3 totals 16 residues.

The V and J genes are TRBV5-1 and TRBJ1-1, with unresolved D. Germline V gene sequence: CDR1 SGHRS, CDR2 YFSETQ. The CDR3 totals 13 residues. V lost 3 bases, J lost 3 bases, and 9 bases lay in between. CDR3 in DNA: TGCGCCAGCAGCTCGTTGGGGTACACTGAAGCTTTCTTT. Translated, it gives CASSSLGYTEAFF.

The chain is built from TRBV28 and TRBJ1-2; D might be TRBD1 (6 bases). The length of the CDR3 is 16 residues. V gave up 2 bases and J gave up 0 bases, with 13 bases separating them. Per the germline V gene, CDR1 is MDHEN and CDR2 is SYDVKM. CDR3 sequence: CASSLGGGGPNYGYTF. CDR3 nucleotides: TGTGCCAGCAGTTTAGGCGGCGGGGGCCCTAACTATGGCTACACCTTC.

The rearrangement joins TRBV3-1 (or the pseudogene TRBV3-2) to TRBJ1-5; D might be TRBD1 (6 bases). The CDR3 runs 14 residues. Germline CDR1 is LGHDT and CDR2 is YNNKEL (reference sequence). The V gene lost 3 bases and the J gene lost 7 bases, with 13 bases spanning the gap. CDR3 sequence: CASSQGGGGQPQHF. The CDR3 nucleotides are TGTGCCAGCAGCCAGGGGGGAGGGGGGCAGCCCCAGCATTTT.